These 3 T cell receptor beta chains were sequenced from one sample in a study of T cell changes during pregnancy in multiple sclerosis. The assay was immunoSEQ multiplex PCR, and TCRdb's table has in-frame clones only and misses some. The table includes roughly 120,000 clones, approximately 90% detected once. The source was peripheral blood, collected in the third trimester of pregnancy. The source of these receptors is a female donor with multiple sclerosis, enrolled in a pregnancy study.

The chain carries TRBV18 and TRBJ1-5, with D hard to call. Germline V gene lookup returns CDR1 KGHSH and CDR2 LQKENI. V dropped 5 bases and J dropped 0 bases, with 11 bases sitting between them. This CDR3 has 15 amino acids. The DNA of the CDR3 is TGTGCCAGCTCATACAACAGCTATAGCAATCAGCCCCAGCATTTT. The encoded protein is CASSYNSYSNQPQHF.

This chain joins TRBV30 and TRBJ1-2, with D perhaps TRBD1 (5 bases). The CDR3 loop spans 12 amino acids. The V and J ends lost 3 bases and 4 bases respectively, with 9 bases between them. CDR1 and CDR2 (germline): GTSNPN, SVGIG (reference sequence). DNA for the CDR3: TGTGCCTGGAGGGGCGGGGGCTATGGCTACACCTTC. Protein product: CAWRGGGYGYTF.

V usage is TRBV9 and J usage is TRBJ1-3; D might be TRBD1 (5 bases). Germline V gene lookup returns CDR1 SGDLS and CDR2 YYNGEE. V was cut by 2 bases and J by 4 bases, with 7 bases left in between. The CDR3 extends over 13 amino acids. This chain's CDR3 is CASSVDIGNTIYF. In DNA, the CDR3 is TGTGCCAGCAGCGTGGACATAGGAAACACCATATATTTT.